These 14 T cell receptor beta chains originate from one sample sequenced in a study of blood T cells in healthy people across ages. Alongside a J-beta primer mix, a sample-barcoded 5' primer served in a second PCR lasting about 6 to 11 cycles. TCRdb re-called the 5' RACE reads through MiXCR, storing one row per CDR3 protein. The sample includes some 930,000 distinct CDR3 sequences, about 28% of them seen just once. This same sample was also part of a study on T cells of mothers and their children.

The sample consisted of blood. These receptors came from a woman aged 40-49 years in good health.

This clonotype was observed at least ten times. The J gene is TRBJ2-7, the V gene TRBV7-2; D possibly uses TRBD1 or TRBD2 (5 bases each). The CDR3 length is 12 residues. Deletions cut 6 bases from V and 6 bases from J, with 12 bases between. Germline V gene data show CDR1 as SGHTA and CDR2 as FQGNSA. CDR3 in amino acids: CASRPGAGEQYF. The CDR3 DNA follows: TGTGCCAGCAGGCCCGGGGCAGGCGAGCAGTACTTC.

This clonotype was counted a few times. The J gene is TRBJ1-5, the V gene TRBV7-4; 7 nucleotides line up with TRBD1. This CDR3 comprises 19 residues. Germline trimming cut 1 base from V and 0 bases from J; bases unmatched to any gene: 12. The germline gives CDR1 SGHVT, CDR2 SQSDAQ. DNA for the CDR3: TGTGCCAGCAGCTTAGAACCGGGACAGAGAAAATATAGCAATCAGCCCCAGCATTTT. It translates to CASSLEPGQRKYSNQPQHF.

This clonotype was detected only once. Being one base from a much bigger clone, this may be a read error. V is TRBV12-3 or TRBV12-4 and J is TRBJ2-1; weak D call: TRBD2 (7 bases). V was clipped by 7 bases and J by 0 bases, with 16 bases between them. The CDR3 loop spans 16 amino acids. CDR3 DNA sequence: TGTGCCAGCACCGCCCTGGGGGGGCGCTCCTACAATGAGCAGTTCTTC. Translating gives CASTALGGRSYNEQFF.

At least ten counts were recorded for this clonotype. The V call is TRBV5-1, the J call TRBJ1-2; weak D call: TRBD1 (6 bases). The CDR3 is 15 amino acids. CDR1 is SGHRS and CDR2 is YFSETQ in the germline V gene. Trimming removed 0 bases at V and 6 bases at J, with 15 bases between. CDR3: CASSLAGQGSDGYTF. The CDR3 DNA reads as TGCGCCAGCAGCTTGGCCGGGCAGGGGAGCGATGGCTACACCTTC.

CDR3 residues: CASSLGQPDQYF. CDR3 bases: TGTGCCAGCAGTTTAGGGCAGCCAGACCAGTACTTC. This chain links TRBV28 with TRBJ2-5, with no clear D. V dropped 2 bases and J dropped 10 bases, with 11 bases sitting between them. The germline gives CDR1 MDHEN, CDR2 SYDVKM. This CDR3 region has 12 residues.

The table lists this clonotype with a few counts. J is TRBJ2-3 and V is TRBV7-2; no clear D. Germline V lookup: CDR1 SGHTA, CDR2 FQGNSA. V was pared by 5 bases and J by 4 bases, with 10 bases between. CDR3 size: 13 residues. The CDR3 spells CASSLQEPDTQYF. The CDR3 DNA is TGTGCCAGCAGCCTTCAGGAGCCAGATACGCAGTATTTT.

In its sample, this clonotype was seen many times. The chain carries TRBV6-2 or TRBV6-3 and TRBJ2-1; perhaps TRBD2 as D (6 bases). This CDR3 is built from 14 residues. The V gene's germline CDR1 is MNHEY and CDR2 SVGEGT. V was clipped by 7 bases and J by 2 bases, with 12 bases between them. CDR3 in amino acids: CASTPAGPYNEQFF. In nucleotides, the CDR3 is TGTGCCAGCACTCCCGCGGGGCCCTACAATGAGCAGTTCTTC.

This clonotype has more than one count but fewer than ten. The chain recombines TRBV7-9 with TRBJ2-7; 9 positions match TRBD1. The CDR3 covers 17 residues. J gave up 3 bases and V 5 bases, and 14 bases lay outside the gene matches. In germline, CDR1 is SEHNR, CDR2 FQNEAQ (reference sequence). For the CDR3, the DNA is TGTGCCAGCAGCCCGCCCCCGGGACAGGGATTAAACTACGAGCAGTACTTC. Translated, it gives CASSPPPGQGLNYEQYF.

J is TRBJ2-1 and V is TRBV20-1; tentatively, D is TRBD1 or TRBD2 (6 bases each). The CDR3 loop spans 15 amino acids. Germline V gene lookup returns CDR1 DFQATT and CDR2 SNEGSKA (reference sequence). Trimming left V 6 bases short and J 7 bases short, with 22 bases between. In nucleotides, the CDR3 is TGCAGTGCGCCCTCAGGGGAGGTTGTAACGAATGAGCAGTTCTTC. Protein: CSAPSGEVVTNEQFF.

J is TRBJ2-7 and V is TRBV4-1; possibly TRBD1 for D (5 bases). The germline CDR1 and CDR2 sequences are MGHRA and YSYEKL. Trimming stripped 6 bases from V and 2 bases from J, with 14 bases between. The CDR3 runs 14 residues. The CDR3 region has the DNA TGCGCCAGCAGGCCGACTGCCAGGGCCTACGAGCAGTACTTC. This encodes CASRPTARAYEQYF.

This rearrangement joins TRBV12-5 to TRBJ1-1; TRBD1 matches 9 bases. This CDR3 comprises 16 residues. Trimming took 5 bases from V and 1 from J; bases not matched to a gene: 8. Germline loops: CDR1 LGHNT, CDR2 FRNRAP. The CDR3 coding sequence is TGTGCTAGTGGTCCACCCGGGACAGGGCCGAACACTGAAGCTTTCTTT. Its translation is CASGPPGTGPNTEAFF. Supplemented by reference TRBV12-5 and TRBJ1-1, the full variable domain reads DARVTQTPRHKVTEMGQEVTMRCQPILGHNTVFWYRQTMMQGLELLAYFRNRAPLDDSGMPKDRFSAEMPDATLATLKIQPSEPRDSAVYFCASGPPGTGPNTEAFFGQGTRLTVV.

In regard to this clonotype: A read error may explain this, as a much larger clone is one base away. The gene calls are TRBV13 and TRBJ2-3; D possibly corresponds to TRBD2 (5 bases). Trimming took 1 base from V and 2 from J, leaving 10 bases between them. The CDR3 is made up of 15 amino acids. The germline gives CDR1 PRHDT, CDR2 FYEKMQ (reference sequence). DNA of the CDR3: TGTGCCAGCAGCTTAGAAGCGGTGAACACAGATACGCAGTATTTT. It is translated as CASSLEAVNTDTQYF.

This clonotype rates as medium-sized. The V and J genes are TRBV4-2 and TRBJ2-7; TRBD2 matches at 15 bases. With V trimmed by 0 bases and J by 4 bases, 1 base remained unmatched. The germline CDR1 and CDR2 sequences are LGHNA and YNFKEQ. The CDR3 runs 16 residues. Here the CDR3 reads CASSQDGTSGGYEQYF. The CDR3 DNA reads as TGTGCCAGCAGCCAAGACGGGACTAGCGGGGGGTACGAGCAGTACTTC.

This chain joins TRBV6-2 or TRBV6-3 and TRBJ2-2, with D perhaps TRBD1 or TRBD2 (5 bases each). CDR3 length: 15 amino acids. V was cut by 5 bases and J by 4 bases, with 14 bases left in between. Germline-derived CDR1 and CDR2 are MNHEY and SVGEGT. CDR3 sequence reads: CASSPRGRSTGELFF. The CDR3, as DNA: TGTGCCAGCAGTCCCCGGGGCCGTAGCACCGGGGAGCTGTTTTTT.